This entry features one T cell receptor beta chain sequence. Distinct nucleotide sequences in the sample also encode this CDR3. Naive CD8 isolation took CD45RO-negative cells positively selected for CCR7 and excluded terminally differentiated effector memory CD45RA+ cells. Trimming shortened V by 1 base and J by 7 bases, and 5 bases separated the two germline ends. The germline gives CDR1 SEHNR, CDR2 FQNEAQ (reference sequence). The CDR3 is made up of 12 amino acids. The sample belongs to a study of shared clonotypes between healthy human individuals. Data came from immunoSEQ multiplex PCR; TCRdb stores just in-frame clones and leaves some out. The table has about 2 million clones, approximately 94% seen once.

J is TRBJ2-1 and V is TRBV7-9, with D hard to call. The sequenced material came from naive CD8+ T cells sorted from blood. The source is a man aged 18 to 30 in good health. The CDR3: CASSLEGNEQFF. CDR3 nucleotide sequence: TGTGCCAGCAGCTTAGAGGGAAATGAGCAGTTCTTC.